A selection of T cell receptor beta chains follows, all from one sample in a study of molecular identifiers for immune sequencing clone quantification. TCRdb reanalysed the PCR reads using MiXCR and keeps one entry per CDR3 protein. The profile shows 490,000 or so distinct CDR3 sequences, roughly 24% of them singletons. Sequenced material: naive CD8+ T cells from blood, with Jurkat cell RNA spiked in. The source is a human donor in good health. Some libraries in this study had Jurkat cell RNA spiked in. Each CDR3 is given with its conserved first and last residue. Fields, in order: D gene, clone size, V gene, J gene, CDR3 DNA, CDR3 protein. The D gene is left open where the match is weak. A row's size may be missing; if present it is once, few, many or a size class.

D gene: -; clone size: -; V gene: TRBV27; J gene: TRBJ2-3; CDR3 DNA: TGTGCCAGCAGAAGTAACGTGGATACGCAGTATTTT; CDR3 protein: CASRSNVDTQYF
D gene: TRBD2; clone size: few; V gene: TRBV20-1; J gene: TRBJ2-3; CDR3 DNA: TGCAGTGCTAGAAGGGAACTAGCGGGTACCATCACAGATACGCAGTATTTT; CDR3 protein: CSARRELAGTITDTQYF
D gene: -; clone size: few; V gene: TRBV11-2; J gene: TRBJ2-5; CDR3 DNA: TGTGCCAGCAGCCCCTGGGCGGACAGAGACCAAGAGACCCAGTACTTC; CDR3 protein: CASSPWADRDQETQYF
D gene: TRBD1; clone size: -; V gene: TRBV2; J gene: TRBJ2-2; CDR3 DNA: TGTGCCAGCAGTGAATTGCGGGCAGGGGGCCGGAACACCGGGGAGCTGTTTTTT; CDR3 protein: CASSELRAGGRNTGELFF
D gene: -; clone size: few; V gene: TRBV9; J gene: TRBJ2-5; CDR3 DNA: TGTGCCAGCAGCTCGGGACTTGAATACGAGACCCAGTACTTC; CDR3 protein: CASSSGLEYETQYF
D gene: -; clone size: -; V gene: TRBV19; J gene: TRBJ2-7; CDR3 DNA: TGTGCCAGCAGTGAGGGTGGGAACGAGCAGTACTTC; CDR3 protein: CASSEGGNEQYF
D gene: -; clone size: few; V gene: TRBV7-2; J gene: TRBJ2-1; CDR3 DNA: TGTGCCAGCAGCTTAGGTCCTTGGAATGGGTACAATGAGCAGTTCTTC; CDR3 protein: CASSLGPWNGYNEQFF
D gene: -; clone size: few; V gene: TRBV6-5; J gene: TRBJ2-7; CDR3 DNA: TGTGCCAGCATGAGTGGGCCAGGGAGGTCCTACGAGCAGTACTTC; CDR3 protein: CASMSGPGRSYEQYF
D gene: -; clone size: -; V gene: TRBV3-1; J gene: TRBJ2-7; CDR3 DNA: TGTGCCAGCAGCGAGAAGACTTCGTACGAGCAGTACTTC; CDR3 protein: CASSEKTSYEQYF
D gene: TRBD1; clone size: many; V gene: TRBV19; J gene: TRBJ2-7; CDR3 DNA: TGTGCCAGTAGTATTTTTGGACAGGGGTATTACGAGCAGTACTTC; CDR3 protein: CASSIFGQGYYEQYF
D gene: -; clone size: -; V gene: TRBV20-1; J gene: TRBJ1-1; CDR3 DNA: TGCAGTGCTAAGGGGACTAACGCTGAAGCTTTCTTT; CDR3 protein: CSAKGTNAEAFF
D gene: TRBD2; clone size: many; V gene: TRBV12-3/TRBV12-4; J gene: TRBJ2-7; CDR3 DNA: TGTGCCAGCAGTTTCGGCCCGGGAGGGTACGAGCAGTACTTC; CDR3 protein: CASSFGPGGYEQYF
D gene: TRBD1; clone size: many; V gene: TRBV4-2; J gene: TRBJ1-1; CDR3 DNA: TGTGCCAGCAGCCAGGAGCGGACAGGGGTCTCAGGCACTGAAGCTTTCTTT; CDR3 protein: CASSQERTGVSGTEAFF
D gene: -; clone size: many; V gene: TRBV28; J gene: TRBJ2-3; CDR3 DNA: TGTGCCAGCAGCACAGGGACAGATACGCAGTATTTT; CDR3 protein: CASSTGTDTQYF
D gene: -; clone size: -; V gene: TRBV28; J gene: TRBJ1-4; CDR3 DNA: TGTGCCAGCAGTTCTTGGACAGACGCGAGTTATGAAAAACTGTTTTTT; CDR3 protein: CASSSWTDASYEKLFF
D gene: TRBD2; clone size: few; V gene: TRBV11-2; J gene: TRBJ2-1; CDR3 DNA: TGTGCCAGCAGCTTAGACGGGAGGGGGTTCAATGAGCAGTTCTTC; CDR3 protein: CASSLDGRGFNEQFF
D gene: TRBD2; clone size: -; V gene: TRBV28; J gene: TRBJ2-5; CDR3 DNA: TGTGCCAGCGACGGACTAGCGGGAACCCCAGAGCCCCAGTACTTC; CDR3 protein: CASDGLAGTPEPQYF
D gene: -; clone size: -; V gene: TRBV12-3/TRBV12-4; J gene: TRBJ2-5; CDR3 DNA: TGTGCCAGCGGACCCCTTGAAGAGACCCAGTACTTC; CDR3 protein: CASGPLEETQYF
D gene: TRBD2; clone size: many; V gene: TRBV9; J gene: TRBJ2-7; CDR3 DNA: TGTGCCAGCAGCGTTGGCGGGGGGACCTACGAGCAGTACTTC; CDR3 protein: CASSVGGGTYEQYF
D gene: -; clone size: many; V gene: TRBV6-2/TRBV6-3; J gene: TRBJ2-7; CDR3 DNA: TGTGCCAGCAGTTACGAGGTTACCTACGAGCAGTACTTC; CDR3 protein: CASSYEVTYEQYF
D gene: TRBD1; clone size: -; V gene: TRBV16; J gene: TRBJ1-1; CDR3 DNA: TGTGCCAGCAGCCTACGAAACAGGGGGCTGACTGAAGCTTTCTTT; CDR3 protein: CASSLRNRGLTEAFF
D gene: TRBD1; clone size: -; V gene: TRBV7-9; J gene: TRBJ2-7; CDR3 DNA: TGTGCCAGCAGCTTACTCCCGGGACAGGGGGCGGGCGAGCAGTACTTC; CDR3 protein: CASSLLPGQGAGEQYF
D gene: TRBD1; clone size: many; V gene: TRBV4-3; J gene: TRBJ2-3; CDR3 DNA: TGCGCCAGCAGCCAAGATATGGACAGGGCCACAGATACGCAGTATTTT; CDR3 protein: CASSQDMDRATDTQYF
D gene: -; clone size: -; V gene: TRBV19; J gene: TRBJ1-1; CDR3 DNA: TGTGCCGGCTCCCAGGGCATGAACACTGAAGCTTTCTTT; CDR3 protein: CAGSQGMNTEAFF
D gene: -; clone size: -; V gene: TRBV7-6; J gene: TRBJ2-7; CDR3 DNA: TGTGCCAGCAGCTTGACAGGACAGCAGTACTTC; CDR3 protein: CASSLTGQQYF
D gene: TRBD2; clone size: -; V gene: TRBV12-3/TRBV12-4; J gene: TRBJ2-3; CDR3 DNA: TGTGCCATCAGTGAGTCCATTACTAGCGGGGAGGATACGCAGTATTTT; CDR3 protein: CAISESITSGEDTQYF
D gene: TRBD1; clone size: -; V gene: TRBV9; J gene: TRBJ1-2; CDR3 DNA: TGTGCCAGCAGCACAGGGGGGGACTCTGGCTACACCTTC; CDR3 protein: CASSTGGDSGYTF
D gene: -; clone size: -; V gene: TRBV11-2; J gene: TRBJ1-5; CDR3 DNA: TGTGCCAGCAACTCCACAGGGCCGGGTCAGCCCCAGCATTTT; CDR3 protein: CASNSTGPGQPQHF
D gene: TRBD1; clone size: -; V gene: TRBV11-2; J gene: TRBJ2-2; CDR3 DNA: TGTGCCAGCAGCTTAGGGACAGGTGTACAGTTCGCGAACACCGGGGAGCTGTTTTTT; CDR3 protein: CASSLGTGVQFANTGELFF
D gene: -; clone size: few; V gene: TRBV28; J gene: TRBJ2-4; CDR3 DNA: TGTGCCAGCAGCCCCAGGACTAATCTAGCCAAAAACATTCAGTACTTC; CDR3 protein: CASSPRTNLAKNIQYF
D gene: -; clone size: -; V gene: TRBV27; J gene: TRBJ2-5; CDR3 DNA: TGTGCCAGCAGATCTAGCGCTAATTACCAAGAGACCCAGTACTTC; CDR3 protein: CASRSSANYQETQYF
D gene: -; clone size: -; V gene: TRBV30; J gene: TRBJ1-4; CDR3 DNA: TGTGCCTGGAGTGTTCTCCTGGCAGGGAATGAAAAACTGTTTTTT; CDR3 protein: CAWSVLLAGNEKLFF
D gene: -; clone size: -; V gene: TRBV5-3; J gene: TRBJ1-4; CDR3 DNA: TGTGCCAGCAGCTTAGGGGAGGCAACTAATGAAAAACTGTTTTTT; CDR3 protein: CASSLGEATNEKLFF
D gene: TRBD2; clone size: many; V gene: TRBV5-6; J gene: TRBJ2-3; CDR3 DNA: TGTGCCAGCAGCCTCACGGCGGGAGATGGAGATACGCAGTATTTT; CDR3 protein: CASSLTAGDGDTQYF
D gene: -; clone size: -; V gene: TRBV12-3/TRBV12-4; J gene: TRBJ2-6; CDR3 DNA: TGTGCCAGCAGTTTGGGGGCGGGGGCGAACCCCCTCCCTGGGGCCAACGTCCTGACTTTC; CDR3 protein: CASSLGAGANPLPGANVLTF
D gene: -; clone size: -; V gene: TRBV2; J gene: TRBJ2-3; CDR3 DNA: TGTGCCAGCAGTGATTTGTCGGGTGCTAGCACAGATACGCAGTATTTT; CDR3 protein: CASSDLSGASTDTQYF
D gene: TRBD2; clone size: -; V gene: TRBV19; J gene: TRBJ2-7; CDR3 DNA: TGTGCCAGTAGTATTCGACTAGCGGAGCTCTACGAGCAGTACTTC; CDR3 protein: CASSIRLAELYEQYF
D gene: TRBD2; clone size: -; V gene: TRBV7-3; J gene: TRBJ2-1; CDR3 DNA: TGTGCCAGCCAACCAGCGGGAGGGGCGGAGCAGTTCTTC; CDR3 protein: CASQPAGGAEQFF
D gene: -; clone size: many; V gene: TRBV6-1; J gene: TRBJ2-5; CDR3 DNA: TGTGCCAGCAGTGAGCTGATAATGACTATAGAAGAGACCCAGTACTTC; CDR3 protein: CASSELIMTIEETQYF
D gene: -; clone size: many; V gene: TRBV13; J gene: TRBJ2-3; CDR3 DNA: TGTGCCAGCAGCTTATCGGCAGGGTTGGATACGCAGTATTTT; CDR3 protein: CASSLSAGLDTQYF
D gene: TRBD2; clone size: few; V gene: TRBV27; J gene: TRBJ2-7; CDR3 DNA: TGTGCCAGCAGTTTAACCTCCACTAGCGGGCCCTACGAGCAGTACTTC; CDR3 protein: CASSLTSTSGPYEQYF
D gene: -; clone size: -; V gene: TRBV3-1; J gene: TRBJ2-3; CDR3 DNA: TGTGCCAGCAGCCAAGGCCTAGCAGAGATCACAGATACGCAGTATTTT; CDR3 protein: CASSQGLAEITDTQYF
D gene: -; clone size: -; V gene: TRBV3-1; J gene: TRBJ1-2; CDR3 DNA: TGTGCCAGCAGCAAGGACAGAGTCTATGGCTACACCTTC; CDR3 protein: CASSKDRVYGYTF
D gene: TRBD1; clone size: many; V gene: TRBV6-2/TRBV6-3; J gene: TRBJ1-1; CDR3 DNA: TGTGCCAGCAGTCCGGGACAGCGTCGGTTGTACACTGAAGCTTTCTTT; CDR3 protein: CASSPGQRRLYTEAFF
D gene: -; clone size: few; V gene: TRBV3-2; J gene: TRBJ1-2; CDR3 DNA: TGTGCCAGCAGCCCAGAGACAGGGGATCGGGGCTACACCTTC; CDR3 protein: CASSPETGDRGYTF
D gene: -; clone size: few; V gene: TRBV20-1; J gene: TRBJ1-1; CDR3 DNA: TGCAGTGCTAGAGAAGGGGGGGACACTGAAGCTTTCTTT; CDR3 protein: CSAREGGDTEAFF
D gene: -; clone size: -; V gene: TRBV29-1; J gene: TRBJ1-1; CDR3 DNA: TGCAGCGCCCATTTGGGGGGGACTGAAGCTTTCTTT; CDR3 protein: CSAHLGGTEAFF
D gene: -; clone size: many; V gene: TRBV19; J gene: TRBJ2-5; CDR3 DNA: TGTGCCAGTAGTGTCAACTCATTCGGGGCCCGACAAGAGACCCAGTACTTC; CDR3 protein: CASSVNSFGARQETQYF
D gene: -; clone size: few; V gene: TRBV4-1; J gene: TRBJ2-1; CDR3 DNA: TGCGCCAGCAGCCCTTCTGGGACAGCGGGCAATGAGCAGTTCTTC; CDR3 protein: CASSPSGTAGNEQFF
D gene: -; clone size: few; V gene: TRBV30; J gene: TRBJ1-4; CDR3 DNA: TGTGCCCTCCATCGGAGCTCAGCAACTAATGAAAAACTGTTTTTT; CDR3 protein: CALHRSSATNEKLFF
D gene: -; clone size: few; V gene: TRBV19; J gene: TRBJ1-2; CDR3 DNA: TGTGCCAGTAGTACCCCACTAGACAGGTGGCGGTATGGCTACACCTTC; CDR3 protein: CASSTPLDRWRYGYTF
D gene: TRBD1; clone size: few; V gene: TRBV5-3; J gene: TRBJ1-1; CDR3 DNA: TGTGCCAGCAGTCACACAGGGGAGACTGAAGCTTTCTTT; CDR3 protein: CASSHTGETEAFF